This TCR beta chain was found in a study of tumor-infiltrating lymphocytes in primary liver carcinoma. Unsorted bulk tissue (20-30 mg) underwent RNA and DNA co-extraction. Synthesis of TCR beta cDNA was carried out from 450 to 650 ng total RNA with a constant-region primer. Each TCR beta library was derived from three nested multiplex PCR rounds that employed slightly modified ARM-PCR. TCRdb re-called the multiplex PCR reads with MiXCR, one entry per CDR3 protein. The sample has under 200,000 distinct CDR3 sequences; roughly 80% are singletons. Broader study findings: A small share of top clones, only about 8-25%, was found in all five tumor regions.

To note about this clonotype: The antigen is not known.

The sequence was collected from a middle-aged man with primary liver carcinoma and hepatitis B virus infection. Sequences were obtained from tumor tissue from primary liver carcinoma.

The CDR3 sequence: CASSPTPNMNTEAFF. As DNA, the CDR3 is TGTGCCAGTTCCCCCACACCTAACATGAACACTGAAGCTTTCTTT. The J gene is TRBJ1-1, the V gene TRBV19; no definite D call. V was trimmed by 8 bases and J by 0 bases, leaving 16 bases between them. Germline V lookup: CDR1 LNHDA, CDR2 SQIVND (reference sequence). This CDR3 region has 15 residues.